This T cell receptor beta chain was recovered during a study of T-cell memory formation after mild COVID-19. Overall study findings and caveats: Memory from before infection featured some responding clones, which suggests cross-reactive memory joined.

Via MiXCR, TCRdb re-called the 5' RACE reads, giving one row per CDR3 protein. The sample yields hundreds of thousands of distinct CDR3 sequences, approximately 18% seen once. This clonotype was detected a few times. The antigen remains unidentified. This CDR3 has 13 residues. J gave up 4 bases and V 5 bases, and 6 bases lay outside the gene matches. Germline CDR1 is DFQATT and CDR2 is SNEGSKA (reference sequence). This chain uses TRBV20-1 with TRBJ2-3; 7 nucleotides match TRBD1. The TCR comes from an adult woman who had mild COVID-19 (a few samples of this study predate the infection). Cell type and time point are not known. Specimen: PBMCs or a T cell subset sorted from them (not recorded which). CDR3 nucleotide sequence: TGCAGTGCTCCTCACAGGGGACCAGATACGCAGTATTTT. Protein: CSAPHRGPDTQYF.